The clone carrying this T cell receptor (beta chain) occurred a few times. What it recognizes is unknown. RNA transcripts yielded amplified TCR beta CDR3 regions. TCR CDR3 regions were first amplified by RT-PCR with HTBI primers. TCRdb re-called the multiplex PCR reads with MiXCR, one entry per CDR3 protein. The sample holds about 840,000 distinct CDR3 sequences, around 38% seen once. Uncontrolled infections, other autoimmune diseases, pregnancy or lactation led to exclusion of patients. The diagnostic basis comprised clinical symptoms, serum thyroxine and TRAb, thyroid ultrasound and orbital computed tomography. CDR3 length: 15 residues. V lost 5 bases and J 0 bases, leaving 14 bases between the germline ends. The germline V gene encodes CDR1 MNHEY and CDR2 SVGEGT. The data are from a study of T cells in Graves' hyperthyroidism and ophthalmopathy. Across the whole study: Peripheral blood specimens were obtained at initial diagnosis, prior to any treatment.

Regarding the study as a whole: A 13 V-J signature model discriminated ophthalmopathy versus stable hyperthyroidism.

This sequence joins TRBV6-2 or TRBV6-3 and TRBJ2-7, with D possibly being TRBD1 or TRBD2 (7 bases each). The sample taken for sequencing was blood. The source of this sequence is a man in his late teens or twenties with Graves' hyperthyroidism. CDR3 protein: CASSDPGGVSYEQYF. The CDR3 DNA sequence: TGTGCCAGCAGTGATCCAGGGGGGGTCTCCTACGAGCAGTACTTC.